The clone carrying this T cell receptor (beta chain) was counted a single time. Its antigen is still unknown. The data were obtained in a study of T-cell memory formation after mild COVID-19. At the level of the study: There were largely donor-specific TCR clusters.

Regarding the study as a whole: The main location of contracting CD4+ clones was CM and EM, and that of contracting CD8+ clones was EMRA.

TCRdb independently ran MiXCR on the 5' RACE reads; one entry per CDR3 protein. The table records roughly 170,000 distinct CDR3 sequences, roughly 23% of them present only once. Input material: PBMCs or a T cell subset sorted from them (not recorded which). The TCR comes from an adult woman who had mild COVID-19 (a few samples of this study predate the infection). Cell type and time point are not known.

In DNA form, the CDR3 reads TGCAGTGAAGTAAAGGGGGGAGGGACTGAAGCTTTCTTT. Translation: CSEVKGGGTEAFF. The chain couples TRBV20-1 to TRBJ1-1, with a tentative D call TRBD1 (6 bases). The CDR3 is 13 residues long. The V end was cut by 7 bases, the J end by 5 bases, with 17 bases between. The germline gives CDR1 DFQATT, CDR2 SNEGSKA (reference sequence).